The 5 T cell receptor beta chains presented below share a single source sample, sequenced in a study of shared clonotypes between healthy human individuals. The protocol was immunoSEQ multiplex PCR, while the TCRdb copy is restricted to in-frame clones and leaves out a portion. The sample lists some 1,100,000 clones, around 82% occurring once. The source material was memory CD4+ T cells from PBMCs. As to subset: CD45RA-negative fraction. The receptors were gathered from a man aged 18 to 35 in good health. Some clones in this sample may be carry-over from other donors' samples.

V usage is TRBV19 and J usage is TRBJ2-7; 10 bases match TRBD1. Germline V gene sequence: CDR1 LNHDA, CDR2 SQIVND (reference sequence). CDR3 length: 13 residues. Unmatched junction bases numbered 1, after V lost 4 bases and J lost 4 bases. The CDR3 sequence is CASSTGQGYEQYF. The CDR3 DNA follows: TGTGCCAGTAGTACGGGACAGGGGTACGAGCAGTACTTC.

The chain carries TRBV2 and TRBJ2-3; D is unclear. CDR3 length equals 14 residues. The V end was cut by 4 bases, the J end by 2 bases, with 10 bases between. Germline V gives CDR1 SNHLY, CDR2 FYNNEI. The CDR3 nucleotides are TGTGCCAGCAGTGGACGGGCCAACACAGATACGCAGTATTTT. It is translated as CASSGRANTDTQYF.

The chain combines TRBV5-1 with TRBJ2-3; D gene unclear. V gave up 4 bases and J gave up 2 bases, with 8 bases separating them. The CDR3 is made up of 13 amino acids. From germline, CDR1 is SGHRS and CDR2 YFSETQ. The CDR3 reads CASSPDSTDTQYF. The CDR3 nucleotides read TGCGCCAGCAGCCCTGACTCCACAGATACGCAGTATTTT.

The rearrangement joins TRBV27 to TRBJ2-7, with D possibly TRBD2 on 5 matching bases. Germline CDR1 and CDR2: MNHEY and SMNVEV (reference sequence). Trimming shortened V by 2 bases and J by 1 base, and 9 bases separated the two germline ends. This CDR3 spans 14 amino acids. CDR3 DNA sequence: TGTGCCAGCAGTTTACACTCGGGGTCCTACGAGCAGTACTTC. Encoded protein: CASSLHSGSYEQYF.

The table lists this clone with a count of one. The V call is TRBV7-9, the J call TRBJ2-3; D uncertain. Between the trimmed V and J ends, which lost 1 base and 5 bases, there was a span of 10 bases. This CDR3 spans 14 amino acids. CDR1 SEHNR and CDR2 FQNEAQ come from the germline V gene (reference sequence). CDR3 bases: TGTGCCAGCAGCTTAGGGTCCACCGAAGATACGCAGTATTTT. Protein product: CASSLGSTEDTQYF.